The 18 T cell receptor beta chains listed next were all sequenced from one sample in a study of beta chain features in type 1 diabetes. Expressed TCRB transcripts were sequenced, since all the RNA that had been isolated was reverse transcribed. Profiled with immunoSEQ multiplex PCR; TCRdb holds only in-frame clones, not every one. The sample consists of under 300,000 clones, less than 35% of them appearing once. Sequencing was performed on central memory CD4+ T cells from blood. These receptors all come from a man aged 30-40 years in good health.

This clone was seen a handful of times. The genes are TRBV7-2 and TRBJ1-2; D is possibly TRBD1 (5 bases). Germline CDR1 and CDR2: SGHTA and FQGNSA. This CDR3 region has 14 residues. Trimming removed 1 base from V and 2 bases from J, with 8 bases in between. The CDR3 protein is CASSLGSGNYGYTF. The CDR3 nucleotides read TGTGCCAGCAGCTTAGGATCAGGGAACTATGGCTACACCTTC.

J is TRBJ2-4 and V is TRBV7-2; 8 positions agree with TRBD2. CDR3 length equals 16 residues. CDR1 is SGHTA, CDR2 FQGNSA, per germline. V lost 5 bases to trimming and J lost 7 bases; unmatched junction nucleotides: 13. The CDR3: CASSPVLAGMGNIQYF. DNA of the CDR3: TGTGCCAGCAGCCCGGTCCTAGCGGGCATGGGGAACATTCAGTACTTC.

This clone has a handful of counts. Distinct nucleotide sequences in the sample also encode this CDR3. CDR3 nucleotide sequence: TGTGCCAGCTCACCACGGTTAACGGATACGCAGTATTTT. As protein: CASSPRLTDTQYF. The V and J genes are TRBV18 and TRBJ2-3, with unresolved D. CDR1 KGHSH and CDR2 LQKENI come from the germline V gene. This CDR3 spans 13 amino acids. V was clipped by 1 base and J by 6 bases, with 8 bases between them.

There are a few counts of this clone. This chain connects TRBV15 to TRBJ2-5; 10 bases match TRBD1. V was clipped by 1 base and J by 2 bases; unmatched bases: 1. The germline V gene has CDR1 LNHNV and CDR2 YYDKDF (reference sequence). The CDR3 is made up of 15 amino acids. The CDR3 protein is CATSRGDRGQETQYF. In DNA form, the CDR3 reads TGTGCCACCAGCAGAGGGGACAGGGGACAAGAGACCCAGTACTTC.

The chain has TRBV23-1 and TRBJ2-7; TRBD2 aligns across 11 bases. TRBV23-1 is an ORF; its function is uncertain. V was clipped by 0 bases and J by 2 bases; unmatched bases: 9. CDR3 size: 18 residues. Here the CDR3 DNA reads TGCGCCAGCAGTCAATCGAGGGGTCTAGCGGGAGGTGCCTACGAGCAGTACTTC. Encoded protein: CASSQSRGLAGGAYEQYF.

This clone was detected only a few times. This sequence joins TRBV5-4 and TRBJ1-2; tentative D call: TRBD1 (5 bases). Trimming shortened V by 2 bases and J by 2 bases, and 10 bases separated the two germline ends. Germline-derived CDR1 and CDR2 are SGHNT and YYREEE (reference sequence). CDR3 length: 14 residues. The CDR3 loop is CASSFQGENYGYTF. As DNA, the CDR3 is TGTGCCAGCAGCTTTCAAGGGGAGAACTATGGCTACACCTTC. Combining the CDR3 with reference TRBV5-4 and TRBJ1-2 gives the whole variable domain ETGVTQSPTHLIKTRGQQVTLRCSSQSGHNTVSWYQQALGQGPQFIFQYYREEENGRGNFPPRFSGLQFPNYSSELNVNALELDDSALYLCASSFQGENYGYTFGSGTRLTVV.

V usage is TRBV29-1 and J usage is TRBJ1-1; no clear D gene. There are 11 residues in the CDR3. Germline loops: CDR1 SQVTM, CDR2 ANQGSEA. Trimming shortened V by 3 bases and J by 6 bases, and 8 bases separated the two germline ends. CDR3 DNA: TGCAGCGTTGAGGGCGGGCCTGAAGCTTTCTTT. Translating it yields CSVEGGPEAFF.

The rearrangement uses TRBV7-8 and TRBJ2-6; no reliable D call. CDR3 length: 18 amino acids. The germline CDR1 and CDR2 sequences are SGHVS and FQNEAQ. The V end lost 5 bases, the J end lost 0 bases, and 17 bases lay between the germline ends. CDR3 amino acids: CASSLLERLSSGANVLTF. CDR3 bases: TGTGCCAGCAGCCTCTTGGAGAGGCTCAGCTCTGGGGCCAACGTCCTGACTTTC.

This clone was counted a single time. V gene TRBV27 combines with J gene TRBJ2-7, with 9 nucleotides matching TRBD1. V was clipped by 9 bases and J by 4 bases; unmatched bases: 7. CDR1 and CDR2 (germline): MNHEY, SMNVEV (reference sequence). The CDR3 runs 13 residues. CDR3 protein: CASTPTGGYEQYF. CDR3 sequence (DNA): TGTGCCAGTACCCCGACAGGGGGGTACGAGCAGTACTTC.

This clone came up a few times. The chain couples TRBV6-1 to TRBJ2-2, with 11 bases fitting TRBD1. The germline CDR1 and CDR2 sequences are MNHNS and SASEGT. Trimming cost V 4 bases and J 4 bases; bases outside gene matches: 5. The length of the CDR3 is 16 residues. The CDR3 DNA is TGTGCCAGCAGTGGAAAAGGACAGGGGGCCACCGGGGAGCTGTTTTTT. Translating gives CASSGKGQGATGELFF.

CDR3 sequence: CAWRGRGRGELFF. Here the CDR3 DNA reads TGTGCCTGGAGGGGCAGGGGGCGAGGGGAGCTGTTTTTT. The chain couples TRBV30 to TRBJ2-2; 8 bases are shared with TRBD1. Germline CDR1 and CDR2: GTSNPN and SVGIG (reference sequence). V dropped 3 bases and J dropped 8; count of bases not matched to a gene: 5. The CDR3 totals 13 residues.

The chain is built from TRBV4-1 and TRBJ1-1, with no clear D. CDR1 and CDR2 from the germline V gene are MGHRA and YSYEKL. Trimming took off 4 bases at V and 6 bases at J, with 21 bases between the two ends. CDR3 size: 16 residues. CDR3 DNA: TGCGCCAGCAGCCGCCCGACGGCCAAGGCTATGGCTGAAGCTTTCTTT. Translation: CASSRPTAKAMAEAFF.

The chain is built from TRBV27 and TRBJ1-6, with 7 bases matching TRBD1. V lost 6 bases to trimming and J lost 10 bases; unmatched junction nucleotides: 6. Germline V gene lookup returns CDR1 MNHEY and CDR2 SMNVEV (reference sequence). This CDR3 has 13 residues. CDR3 protein: CASRGQLDSPLHF. The CDR3 DNA reads TGTGCCAGCAGGGGACAGCTAGACTCACCCCTCCACTTT.

This CDR3 reads CASSHLQETQYF. CDR3 sequence (DNA): TGTGCCAGCAGTCACCTGCAAGAGACCCAGTACTTC. The chain uses TRBV6-6 and TRBJ2-5; no clear D. V was shortened by 5 bases and J by 2 bases, with 6 bases between the two germline ends. The CDR3 covers 12 residues. Germline V gene sequence: CDR1 MNHNY, CDR2 SVGAGI (reference sequence).

This chain connects TRBV15 to TRBJ2-7; D is perhaps TRBD1 (6 bases). CDR3 length equals 14 residues. Germline V CDR1 and CDR2: LNHNV, YYDKDF (reference sequence). Trimming left V 4 bases short and J 0 bases short, with 10 bases between. The CDR3 DNA is TGTGCCACCAGCATGCAGGGGACCTCCTACGAGCAGTACTTC. Its protein product is CATSMQGTSYEQYF.

The chain carries TRBV5-4 and TRBJ2-3; D is ambiguous. The CDR3 spans 15 residues. Germline V gene sequence: CDR1 SGHNT, CDR2 YYREEE (reference sequence). V lost 4 bases, J lost 0 bases, and 12 bases lay in between. The CDR3 loop reads CASSPEIFSTDTQYF. The CDR3 DNA reads as TGTGCCAGCAGCCCAGAGATATTTAGCACAGATACGCAGTATTTT. Variable domain in full (rest from reference TRBV5-4 and TRBJ2-3): ETGVTQSPTHLIKTRGQQVTLRCSSQSGHNTVSWYQQALGQGPQFIFQYYREEENGRGNFPPRFSGLQFPNYSSELNVNALELDDSALYLCASSPEIFSTDTQYFGPGTRLTVL.

A note on this clone: One base away lies a much larger clone, so this may be a sequencing read error. Other nucleotide sequences in the sample specify the same CDR3. The chain links TRBV30 to TRBJ1-2; D possibly corresponds to TRBD1 (6 bases). Germline loops: CDR1 GTSNPN, CDR2 SVGIG (reference sequence). CDR3 length equals 11 residues. Trimming stripped 2 bases from V and 8 bases from J, with 9 bases between. CDR3 sequence: CAWSPGAGYTF. CDR3 in DNA: TGTGCCTGGAGTCCGGGGGCGGGCTACACCTTC.

This sequence joins TRBV6-5 and TRBJ2-1; D may be TRBD1 (5 bases). V was shortened by 2 bases and J by 6 bases, with 14 bases between the two germline ends. The CDR3 contains 15 residues. In germline, CDR1 is MNHEY, CDR2 SVGAGI. CDR3 nucleotides: TGTGCCAGCAGTTACGGAGTCAGGGTGGCCAATGAGCAGTTCTTC. The encoded protein is CASSYGVRVANEQFF.